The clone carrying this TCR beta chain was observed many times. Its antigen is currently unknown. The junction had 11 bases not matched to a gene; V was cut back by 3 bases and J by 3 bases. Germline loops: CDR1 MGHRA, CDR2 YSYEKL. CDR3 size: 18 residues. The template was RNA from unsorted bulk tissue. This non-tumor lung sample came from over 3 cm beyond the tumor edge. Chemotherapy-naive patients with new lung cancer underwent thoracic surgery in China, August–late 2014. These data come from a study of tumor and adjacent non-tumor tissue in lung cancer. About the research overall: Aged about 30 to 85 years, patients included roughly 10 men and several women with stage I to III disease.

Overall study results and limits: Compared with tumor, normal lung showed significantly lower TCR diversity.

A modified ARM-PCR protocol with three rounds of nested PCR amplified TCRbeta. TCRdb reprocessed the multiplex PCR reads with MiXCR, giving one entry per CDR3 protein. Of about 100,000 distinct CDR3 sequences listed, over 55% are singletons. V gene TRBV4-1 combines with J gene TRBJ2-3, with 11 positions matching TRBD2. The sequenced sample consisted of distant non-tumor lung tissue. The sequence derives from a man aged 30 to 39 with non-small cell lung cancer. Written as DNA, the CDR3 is TGCGCCAGCAGCCAGACGATCCCCCGGACTAGCGGGACAGATACGCAGTATTTT. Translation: CASSQTIPRTSGTDTQYF.